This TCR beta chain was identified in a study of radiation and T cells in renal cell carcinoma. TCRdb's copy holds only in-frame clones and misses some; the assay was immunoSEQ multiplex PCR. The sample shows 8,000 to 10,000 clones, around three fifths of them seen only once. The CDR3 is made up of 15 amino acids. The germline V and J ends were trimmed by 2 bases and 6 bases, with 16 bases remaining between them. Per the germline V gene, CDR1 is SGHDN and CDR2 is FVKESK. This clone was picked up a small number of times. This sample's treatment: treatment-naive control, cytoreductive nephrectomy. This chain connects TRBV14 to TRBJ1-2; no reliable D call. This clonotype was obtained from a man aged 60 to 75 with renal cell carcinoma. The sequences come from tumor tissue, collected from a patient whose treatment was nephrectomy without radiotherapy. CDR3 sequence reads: CASSQQHGVGNGYTF. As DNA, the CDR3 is TGTGCCAGCAGCCAACAACACGGGGTTGGTAATGGCTACACCTTC.